This T cell receptor beta chain was profiled in a study of vaccination effects on CD4 cells after COVID-19. Regarding the study as a whole: The authors studied few convalescent patients and collected no early post-infection timepoints.

The junction had 7 bases not matched to a gene; V was cut back by 6 bases and J by 4 bases. Germline CDR1 MGHDK, CDR2 SYGVNS. The CDR3 spans 16 residues. Antigen-specific CD4+ T cells were expanded with viral peptide pools in the ViraFEST assay before sequencing. CD4+ T cell isolation took place after 10 days of culture. Vaccine recipients, nucleocapsid antibody negative, had no prior SARS-CoV-2 infection. After two million PBMC were placed in each well, they were cultured with about 10 IU/ml IL-2 and approximately 10 ug/ml peptides. Cultures got half-medium changes with IL-2 on days 3 and 7. Some clones are missing from TCRdb's copy, which holds only in-frame ones; the method was immunoSEQ multiplex PCR. The sample contains tens of thousands of clones, around 81% of which appear only once. This clone was counted a few times. What it binds is unknown.

The chain links TRBV25-1 to TRBJ2-2, with TRBD1 matching 11 bases. The source was CD4+ T cells from PBMCs cultured with SARS-CoV-2 spike peptides, collected before COVID-19 vaccination. The TCR comes from a human donor who received a COVID-19 vaccine. The CDR3 protein is CASRGGGTGGTGELFF. For the CDR3, the DNA is TGTGCCAGCAGGGGGGGCGGGACAGGGGGCACCGGGGAGCTGTTTTTT.